Each of the 19 T cell receptor beta chains below was sequenced from the same sample in a study of T cells after yellow fever vaccination. TCRdb re-called the 5' RACE reads through MiXCR, storing one row per CDR3 protein. The table has approximately 150,000 distinct CDR3 sequences, about 6% seen once. Sequenced material: CD4+ T cells sorted from PBMCs, taken on the day of the first yellow fever vaccination. The receptors come from a man between 18 and 35 years old who received the YFV17D yellow fever vaccine.

This clonotype was recorded many times. This chain uses TRBV10-3 with TRBJ2-7; D gene ambiguous. The CDR3 loop spans 14 amino acids. Germline V gene data show CDR1 as ENHRY and CDR2 as SYGVKD. The ends were cut back, 3 bases at V and 3 bases at J, with 12 bases in the middle. The CDR3 loop is CAISDRLGNYEQYF. The DNA for the CDR3 is TGTGCCATCAGTGACCGGTTAGGGAACTACGAGCAGTACTTC.

A few counts support this clonotype. The V and J genes are TRBV10-3 and TRBJ2-4; TRBD1 matches at 7 bases. V shed 0 bases, J shed 7 bases, and the junction held 12 bases outside the gene matches. Germline-derived CDR1 and CDR2 are ENHRY and SYGVKD. CDR3 size: 17 residues. CDR3 amino acids: CAISESRGTGVRNIQYF. As DNA, the CDR3 is TGTGCCATCAGTGAGTCGAGGGGAACAGGGGTTAGGAACATTCAGTACTTC.

The V call is TRBV5-1, the J call TRBJ2-3; TRBD2 agrees at 7 bases. There are 14 residues in the CDR3. Germline values: CDR1 SGHRS, CDR2 YFSETQ. Trimming cost V 5 bases and J 3 bases; bases outside gene matches: 6. CDR3 protein: CASRRDYFTDTQYF. Written as DNA, the CDR3 is TGCGCCAGCAGACGGGACTACTTTACAGATACGCAGTATTTT.

This clonotype has at least ten counts. The CDR3 is CASSLGGQPATNEKLFF. CDR3 sequence (DNA): TGTGCCAGCAGCTTGGGGGGGCAGCCTGCAACTAATGAAAAACTGTTTTTT. This chain links TRBV5-5 with TRBJ1-4; D may be TRBD1 (6 bases). Trimming stripped 0 bases from V and 0 bases from J, with 12 bases between. CDR3 length equals 17 residues. Germline lookup yields CDR1 SGHKS and CDR2 YYEKEE (reference sequence).

This chain connects TRBV6-5 to TRBJ2-2; the match to TRBD1 covers 12 bases. CDR1 and CDR2 from the germline V gene are MNHEY and SVGAGI. Trimming took 2 bases from V and 7 from J; bases not matched to a gene: 8. The CDR3 sequence is 17 residues long. The CDR3 DNA follows: TGTGCCAGCAGTTACCCGCCGGGACAGGGGGCTTTCGGGGAGCTGTTTTTT. Amino acids: CASSYPPGQGAFGELFF.

This clonotype was detected many times. The gene calls are TRBV2 and TRBJ2-2, with 11 bases fitting TRBD2. With 6 bases clipped from V and 3 bases from J, the junction kept 0 bases outside the gene matches. The CDR3 consists of 14 residues. From germline, CDR1 is SNHLY and CDR2 FYNNEI. CDR3 residues: CASRGLADTGELFF. DNA for the CDR3: TGTGCCAGCAGGGGACTAGCGGACACCGGGGAGCTGTTTTTT.

This clonotype was seen only a few times. This sequence joins TRBV6-5 and TRBJ1-2, with a tentative D call TRBD1 (5 bases). The CDR3 runs to 15 residues. The V gene lost 3 bases and the J gene lost 4 bases, with 15 bases spanning the gap. CDR1 and CDR2 (germline): MNHEY, SVGAGI. The CDR3 bases are TGTGCCAGCAGTTATTCGGGGGGGGACGGCTATGGCTACACCTTC. Translated, it gives CASSYSGGDGYGYTF.

This chain joins TRBV5-8 and TRBJ2-2; D unresolved. The germline V gene has CDR1 SGHTS and CDR2 YDEGEE. Trimming shortened V by 6 bases and J by 3 bases, and 21 bases separated the two germline ends. CDR3 size: 17 residues. The CDR3 region is CASTPSDWNRDTGELFF. The CDR3, as DNA: TGTGCCAGCACCCCGAGCGACTGGAATCGGGACACCGGGGAGCTGTTTTTT.

This clonotype was observed many times. V and J are TRBV10-2 and TRBJ2-1, with 12 bases aligning to TRBD2. The CDR3 contains 16 residues. V trimming: 4 bases; J trimming: 2 bases; junction bases outside the gene matches: 3. The germline gives CDR1 WSHSY, CDR2 SAAADI. CDR3 region: CASSGTSGVTYNEQFF. The DNA for the CDR3 is TGCGCCAGCAGTGGGACTAGCGGGGTAACCTACAATGAGCAGTTCTTC.

This clonotype came up many times. The chain is built from TRBV5-1 and TRBJ2-2; 9 bases match TRBD1. The junction had 8 bases not matched to a gene; V was cut back by 5 bases and J by 6 bases. CDR3 length equals 15 residues. Germline CDR1 reads SGHRS; CDR2 reads YFSETQ. CDR3: CASSSQGAGSGELFF. The CDR3 bases are TGCGCCAGCAGTTCACAGGGGGCTGGATCCGGGGAGCTGTTTTTT.

The table lists this clonotype with many counts. The rearrangement uses TRBV20-1 and TRBJ2-7, with D perhaps TRBD1 (5 bases). The CDR3 spans 13 residues. Germline loops: CDR1 DFQATT, CDR2 SNEGSKA (reference sequence). Trimming shortened V by 0 bases and J by 6 bases, and 12 bases separated the two germline ends. In nucleotides, the CDR3 is TGCAGTGCTAGAGATACAGGAAAGGGCGAGCAGTACGTC. Residues: CSARDTGKGEQYV.

This clonotype has a count of ten or more. V is TRBV11-3 and J is TRBJ1-1; D unresolved. Germline V gene data show CDR1 as SGHNT and CDR2 as YENEEA. The CDR3 is made up of 14 amino acids. Trimming pared 3 bases from V and 5 bases from J, leaving 13 bases between. In nucleotides, the CDR3 is TGTGCCAGCAGCTTTGACGGACCCGAGACTGAAGCTTTCTTT. This codes for CASSFDGPETEAFF.

This clonotype turned up a few times. The chain has TRBV27 and TRBJ2-7, with D uncertain. CDR1 is MNHEY, CDR2 SMNVEV, per germline (reference sequence). The ends were cut back, 6 bases at V and 1 base at J, with 13 bases in the middle. The CDR3 has 14 amino acids. The CDR3 sequence: CASRNLEISYEQYF. The CDR3, as DNA: TGTGCCAGCAGAAACTTAGAGATTTCCTACGAGCAGTACTTC.

There are many counts of this clonotype. The chain employs TRBV6-1 and TRBJ2-3, with TRBD2 matching 10 bases. The J segment lost 12 bases and the V segment lost 4 bases, leaving 7 bases of the junction unmatched. This CDR3 is 13 amino acids long. Germline V gives CDR1 MNHNS, CDR2 SASEGT. The CDR3 here is CASSGVLAGGQYF. Here the CDR3 DNA reads TGTGCCAGCAGTGGCGTATTAGCGGGGGGACAGTATTTT.

This clonotype was seen more than once but under ten times. The rearrangement links TRBV5-1 to TRBJ2-1, with 9 bases fitting TRBD2. Germline loops: CDR1 SGHRS, CDR2 YFSETQ. The CDR3 covers 15 residues. V shed 5 bases and J 5 bases; nucleotides not matched to a gene: 8. The CDR3 sequence is CASSWGLAGDNEQFF. The CDR3 coding sequence is TGCGCCAGCAGTTGGGGACTAGCTGGGGACAATGAGCAGTTCTTC.

This clonotype turned up a few times. This chain joins TRBV7-2 and TRBJ2-5; 9 positions match TRBD2. The length of the CDR3 is 16 residues. J was trimmed by 5 bases and V by 3 bases; bases with no gene match: 10. Germline-derived CDR1 and CDR2 are SGHTA and FQGNSA. CDR3 nucleotide sequence: TGTGCCAGCAGCTTGCTCGGCGGGGGGGCCGTGGAGACCCAGTACTTC. The encoded protein is CASSLLGGGAVETQYF.

This clonotype was recorded a few times. This sequence joins TRBV28 and TRBJ1-1; D possibly corresponds to TRBD1 (5 bases). Germline CDR1 MDHEN, CDR2 SYDVKM. This CDR3 is 14 amino acids long. V lost 6 bases and J 1 base, leaving 12 bases between the germline ends. The CDR3 here is CASSQDMANTEAFF. DNA of the CDR3: TGTGCCAGCAGCCAGGACATGGCGAACACTGAAGCTTTCTTT.

This clonotype was seen more than once but under ten times. The chain recombines TRBV28 with TRBJ1-2; 9 bases map to TRBD1. This CDR3 contains 13 residues. J gave up 7 bases and V 5 bases, and 5 bases lay outside the gene matches. Germline-derived CDR1 and CDR2 are MDHEN and SYDVKM. The CDR3 spells CASSTQGARGYTF. CDR3 DNA: TGTGCCAGCAGTACACAGGGGGCTCGTGGCTACACCTTC.

The CDR3 DNA reads as TGTGCCAGCAGCTTAGCGTCAGGGGTGAACACTGAAGCTTTCTTT. This translates into CASSLASGVNTEAFF. The chain recombines TRBV7-2 with TRBJ1-1; perhaps TRBD1 as D (6 bases). Germline values: CDR1 SGHTA, CDR2 FQGNSA. CDR3 size: 15 residues. The V and J ends lost 0 bases and 0 bases respectively, with 8 bases between them.